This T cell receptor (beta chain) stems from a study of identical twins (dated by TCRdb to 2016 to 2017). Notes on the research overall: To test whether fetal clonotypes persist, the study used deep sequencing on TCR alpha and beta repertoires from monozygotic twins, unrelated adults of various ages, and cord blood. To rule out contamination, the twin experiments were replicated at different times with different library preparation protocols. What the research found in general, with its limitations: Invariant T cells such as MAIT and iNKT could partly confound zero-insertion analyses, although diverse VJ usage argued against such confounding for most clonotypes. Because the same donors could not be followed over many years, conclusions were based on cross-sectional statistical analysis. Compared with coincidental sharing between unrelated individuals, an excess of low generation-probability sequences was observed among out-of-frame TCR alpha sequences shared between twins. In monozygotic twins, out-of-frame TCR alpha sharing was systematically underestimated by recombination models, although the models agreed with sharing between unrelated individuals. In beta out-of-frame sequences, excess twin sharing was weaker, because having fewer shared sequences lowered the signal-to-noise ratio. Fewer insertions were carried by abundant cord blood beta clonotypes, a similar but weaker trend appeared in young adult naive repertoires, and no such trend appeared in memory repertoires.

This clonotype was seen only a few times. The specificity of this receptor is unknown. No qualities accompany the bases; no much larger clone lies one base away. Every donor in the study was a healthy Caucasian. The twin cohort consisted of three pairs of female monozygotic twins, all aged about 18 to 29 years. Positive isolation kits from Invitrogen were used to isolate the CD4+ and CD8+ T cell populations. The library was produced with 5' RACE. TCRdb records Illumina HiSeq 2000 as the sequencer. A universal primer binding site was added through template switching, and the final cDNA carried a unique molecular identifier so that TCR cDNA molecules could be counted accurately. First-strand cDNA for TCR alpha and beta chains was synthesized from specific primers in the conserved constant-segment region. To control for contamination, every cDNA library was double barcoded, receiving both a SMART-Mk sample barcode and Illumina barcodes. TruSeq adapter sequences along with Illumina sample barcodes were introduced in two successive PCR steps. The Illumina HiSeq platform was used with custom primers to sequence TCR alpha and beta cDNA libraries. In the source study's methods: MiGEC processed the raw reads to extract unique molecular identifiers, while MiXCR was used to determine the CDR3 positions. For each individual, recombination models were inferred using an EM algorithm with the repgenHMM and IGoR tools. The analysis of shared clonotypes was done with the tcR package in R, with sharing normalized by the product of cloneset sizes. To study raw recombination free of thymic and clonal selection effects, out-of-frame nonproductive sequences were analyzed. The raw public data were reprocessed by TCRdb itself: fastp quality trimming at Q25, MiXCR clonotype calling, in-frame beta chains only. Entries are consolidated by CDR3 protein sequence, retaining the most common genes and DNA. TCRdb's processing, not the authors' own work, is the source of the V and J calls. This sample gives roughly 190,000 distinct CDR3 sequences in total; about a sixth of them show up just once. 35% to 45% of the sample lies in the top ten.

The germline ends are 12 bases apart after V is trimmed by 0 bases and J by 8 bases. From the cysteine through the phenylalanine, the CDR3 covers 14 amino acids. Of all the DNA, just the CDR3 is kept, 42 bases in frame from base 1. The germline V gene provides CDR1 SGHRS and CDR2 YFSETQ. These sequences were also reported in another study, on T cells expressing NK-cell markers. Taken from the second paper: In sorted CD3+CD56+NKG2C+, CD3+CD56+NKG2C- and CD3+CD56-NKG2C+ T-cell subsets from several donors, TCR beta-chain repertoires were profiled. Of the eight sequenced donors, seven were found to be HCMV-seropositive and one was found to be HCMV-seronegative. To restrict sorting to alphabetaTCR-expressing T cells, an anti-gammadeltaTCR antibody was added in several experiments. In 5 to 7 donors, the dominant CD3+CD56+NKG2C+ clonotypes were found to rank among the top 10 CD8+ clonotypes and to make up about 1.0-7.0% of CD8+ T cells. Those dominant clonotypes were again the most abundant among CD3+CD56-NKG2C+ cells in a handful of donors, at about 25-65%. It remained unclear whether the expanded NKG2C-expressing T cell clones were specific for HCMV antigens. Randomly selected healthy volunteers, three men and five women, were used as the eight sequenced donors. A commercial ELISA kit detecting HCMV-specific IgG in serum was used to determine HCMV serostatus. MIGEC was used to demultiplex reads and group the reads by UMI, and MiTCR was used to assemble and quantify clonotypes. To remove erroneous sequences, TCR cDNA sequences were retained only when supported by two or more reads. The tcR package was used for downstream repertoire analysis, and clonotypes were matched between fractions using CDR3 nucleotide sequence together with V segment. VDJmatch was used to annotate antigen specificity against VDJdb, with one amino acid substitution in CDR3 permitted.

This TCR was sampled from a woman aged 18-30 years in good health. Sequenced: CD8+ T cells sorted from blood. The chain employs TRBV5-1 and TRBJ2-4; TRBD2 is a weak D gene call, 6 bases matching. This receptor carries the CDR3 CASSLGVGEDIQYF. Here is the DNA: TGCGCCAGCAGCTTGGGAGTCGGGGAGGACATTCAGTACTTC.